The 3 T cell receptor beta chains below come from one sample, sequenced in a study of response to subunit inactivated influenza vaccine (dated by TCRdb to 2017 to 2018). The receptor library was made with RT-PCR. TCRdb shows the sequencer as Illumina HiSeq 2500. TCRdb reanalyzed the raw reads on its own, using fastp at Q25 for trimming and MiXCR for clone calling, and kept in-frame beta chains. Identical CDR3 protein sequences are pooled into one entry, listed with their most common genes and DNA. The sample table records approximately 500,000 distinct CDR3 sequences; 10% to 15% of these occur just once. The ten largest clones capture around 13% of the sample. The sample's time point label is to be understood as: 45 days after influenza vaccine administration. Sample: PBMCs from blood, taken more than 35 days after vaccination. The receptors here all came from a man over 45 who received an inactivated influenza vaccine. Donor details come from another sample of the same person, matched by shared clones.

The table lists this clonotype with a few counts. The rearrangement joins TRBV29-1 to TRBJ2-7, with unresolved D. Trimming cost V 1 base and J 2 bases, with 15 bases left between them. Germline V gene sequence: CDR1 SQVTM, CDR2 ANQGSEA. This CDR3 has 15 residues. CDR3 in DNA: TGCAGCGTTGAAGGGACCTTAAATCCCCCCTACGAGCAGTACTTC. Translation gives CSVEGTLNPPYEQYF.

This clonotype was recorded once. The chain employs TRBV3-1 and TRBJ2-7, with D unresolved. This CDR3 contains 13 residues. CDR1 LGHDT and CDR2 YNNKEL come from the germline V gene (reference sequence). Trimming stripped 0 bases from V and 5 bases from J, with 8 bases between. The CDR3 loop is CASSQESKDEQYF. The DNA for the CDR3 is TGTGCCAGCAGCCAAGAGAGTAAGGACGAGCAGTACTTC.

The table lists this clonotype with a few counts. The chain carries TRBV2 and TRBJ2-7, with D perhaps matching TRBD1 (8 bases). The CDR3 consists of 14 residues. Germline V CDR1 and CDR2: SNHLY, FYNNEI. The germline V and J ends were trimmed by 5 bases and 3 bases, with 14 bases remaining between them. The DNA for the CDR3 is TGTGCCAGCAGTCTACAGGGGGGGTACTACGAGCAGTACTTC. This codes for CASSLQGGYYEQYF.